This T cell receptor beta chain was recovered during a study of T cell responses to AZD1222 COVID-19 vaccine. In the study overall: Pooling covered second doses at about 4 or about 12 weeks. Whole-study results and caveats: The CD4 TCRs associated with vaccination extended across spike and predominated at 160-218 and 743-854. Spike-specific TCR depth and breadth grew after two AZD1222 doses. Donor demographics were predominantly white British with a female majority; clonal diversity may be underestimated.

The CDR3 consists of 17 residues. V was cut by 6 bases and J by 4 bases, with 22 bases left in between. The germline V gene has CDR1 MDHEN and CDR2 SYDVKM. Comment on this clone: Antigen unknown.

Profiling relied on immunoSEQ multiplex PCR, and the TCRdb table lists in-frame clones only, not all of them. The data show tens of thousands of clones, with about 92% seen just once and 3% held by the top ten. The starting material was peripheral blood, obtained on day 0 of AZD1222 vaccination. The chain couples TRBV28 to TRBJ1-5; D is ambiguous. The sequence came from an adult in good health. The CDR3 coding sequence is TGTGCCAGCAGCTCTGCTATCGGGGTCAGTAGAAATCAGCCCCAGCATTTT. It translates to CASSSAIGVSRNQPQHF.